These 14 T cell receptor beta chains originate from one sample sequenced in a study of CD8 T cells in Susac syndrome. Random hexamers primed reverse transcription of 0.5 to 1 ug RNA. Via MiXCR, TCRdb re-called the immunoSEQ multiplex PCR reads, giving one row per CDR3 protein. The sample comprises 250,000 to 300,000 distinct CDR3 sequences, 89% of which are singletons, and more than 0.15% rests with the top ten. Sequenced sample: CD8+ T cells from PBMCs. Receptors originate from a human donor with multiple sclerosis.

CDR3 sequence: CASSLEGEEQYF. The CDR3 nucleotides read TGTGCCAGCAGCTTGGAGGGCGAGGAGCAGTACTTC. This chain uses TRBV5-5 with TRBJ2-7; D call uncertain. The germline V gene has CDR1 SGHKS and CDR2 YYEKEE (reference sequence). The CDR3 is 12 residues long. Trimming removed 0 bases from V and 7 bases from J, with 8 bases in between.

The V and J genes are TRBV24-1 and TRBJ1-1; no clear D. This CDR3 region has 13 residues. Germline V gene data show CDR1 as KGHDR and CDR2 as SFDVKD. V lost 4 bases and J lost 1, with 6 bases in between. In DNA form, the CDR3 reads TGTGCCACCAGTGAAGGCAGGAACACTGAAGCTTTCTTT. Its translation: CATSEGRNTEAFF.

This clonotype has just one count. This chain uses TRBV20-1 with TRBJ2-7, with D possibly matching TRBD2 (5 bases). CDR1 is DFQATT and CDR2 is SNEGSKA in the germline V gene (reference sequence). The CDR3 runs 14 residues. Trimming pared 4 bases from V and 3 bases from J, leaving 16 bases between. The CDR3 loop reads CSATLLGEDYEQYF. CDR3 in DNA: TGCAGTGCTACCCTTCTGGGAGAGGACTACGAGCAGTACTTC.

The genes are TRBV23-1 and TRBJ1-5, with 7 bases matching TRBD1. TRBV23-1 is assigned to the ORF class and has an uncertain function. Germline trimming cut 0 bases from V and 1 base from J; bases unmatched to any gene: 12. This CDR3 is 19 amino acids long. CDR3 residues: CASSQSFWLRGTSNQPQHF. The CDR3 bases are TGCGCCAGCAGTCAATCCTTCTGGCTCAGGGGGACCAGCAATCAGCCCCAGCATTTT.

This chain connects TRBV4-1 to TRBJ2-7; D uncertain. The CDR3 length is 14 residues. V lost 3 bases and J lost 1, with 10 bases in between. The germline gives CDR1 MGHRA, CDR2 YSYEKL. The CDR3 loop is CASSHPFGSYEQYF. Here the CDR3 DNA reads TGCGCCAGCAGCCACCCCTTCGGTTCCTACGAGCAGTACTTC.

This sequence joins TRBV7-8 and TRBJ2-7; either TRBD1 or TRBD2 may supply D (6 bases each). From germline, CDR1 is SGHVS and CDR2 FQNEAQ. This CDR3 region has 13 residues. V was clipped by 5 bases and J by 4 bases, with 12 bases between them. In DNA, the CDR3 is TGTGCCAGCAGCCCAGGGGCGGGGTACGAGCAGTACTTC. Amino acids: CASSPGAGYEQYF.

The rearrangement links TRBV27 to TRBJ1-2, with 12 bases aligning to TRBD1. The V gene end was trimmed by 5 bases and the J gene end by 8 bases; junction bases not matched to a gene: 6. CDR3 size: 14 residues. Per the germline V gene, CDR1 is MNHEY and CDR2 is SMNVEV (reference sequence). The CDR3: CASSPGQGAWGYTF. The CDR3 region has the DNA TGTGCCAGCAGTCCGGGACAGGGGGCGTGGGGCTACACCTTC.

This chain connects TRBV27 to TRBJ2-5; 8 positions match TRBD1. V gave up 5 bases and J gave up 5 bases; unmatched junction bases: 13. The CDR3 extends over 16 amino acids. Germline assignment: CDR1 MNHEY and CDR2 SMNVEV (reference sequence). This CDR3 reads CASSIHARGQGETQYF. In DNA form, the CDR3 reads TGTGCCAGCAGTATCCACGCCAGGGGGCAGGGGGAGACCCAGTACTTC.

The chain employs TRBV6-5 and TRBJ2-4, with 12 bases lining up with TRBD1. The V segment lost 5 bases and the J segment 14 bases; nucleotides outside the gene matches: 10. CDR3 length: 14 amino acids. CDR1 is MNHEY and CDR2 is SVGAGI in the germline V gene. CDR3 region: CASSPGTGGLTEYF. For the CDR3, the DNA is TGTGCCAGCAGTCCCGGGACAGGGGGCCTGACTGAGTACTTC.

This clonotype was seen a single time. The chain recombines TRBV9 with TRBJ2-4; no definite D call. The CDR3 runs to 13 residues. Germline CDR1 is SGDLS and CDR2 is YYNGEE. V was clipped by 4 bases and J by 5 bases, with 10 bases between them. CDR3 in amino acids: CASSPPSQNIQYF. CDR3 in DNA: TGTGCCAGCAGCCCCCCATCTCAAAACATTCAGTACTTC. Combining the CDR3 with reference TRBV9 and TRBJ2-4 gives the whole variable domain DSGVTQTPKHLITATGQRVTLRCSPRSGDLSVYWYQQSLDQGLQFLIQYYNGEERAKGNILERFSAQQFPDLHSELNLSSLELGDSALYFCASSPPSQNIQYFGAGTRLSVL.

This chain connects TRBV12-3 or TRBV12-4 to TRBJ2-4, with D uncertain. The CDR3 sequence is 15 residues long. V lost 4 bases, J lost 0 bases, and 10 bases lay in between. For the CDR3, the DNA is TGTGCCAGCAGTTCCGCCTTGATAGCCAAAAACATTCAGTACTTC. Protein: CASSSALIAKNIQYF.

The chain combines TRBV9 with TRBJ2-5; a possible D gene is TRBD2 (6 bases). V shed 0 bases and J shed 0 bases, with 9 bases lying between them. Germline V lookup: CDR1 SGDLS, CDR2 YYNGEE. CDR3 length: 15 amino acids. The CDR3 loop is CASSVGGANQETQYF. Written as DNA, the CDR3 is TGTGCCAGCAGCGTAGGCGGGGCCAACCAAGAGACCCAGTACTTC.

The chain is built from TRBV7-9 and TRBJ2-1, with 8 nucleotides matching TRBD2. With 6 bases clipped from V and 7 bases from J, the junction kept 14 bases outside the gene matches. Looked up from germline, CDR1 is SEHNR and CDR2 is FQNEAQ (reference sequence). The CDR3 contains 16 residues. The CDR3 nucleotides are TGTGCCAGCAGTAGCCAGGGGCGGGAGGTGAGGAATGAGCAGTTCTTC. Protein sequence: CASSSQGREVRNEQFF.

V usage is TRBV27 and J usage is TRBJ2-1; 11 bases agree with TRBD2. This CDR3 is 15 amino acids long. Trimming cost V 5 bases and J 5 bases; bases outside gene matches: 5. Germline V gene sequence: CDR1 MNHEY, CDR2 SMNVEV (reference sequence). In nucleotides, the CDR3 is TGTGCCAGCAGTGGGTCTAGCGGGGGGAACAATGAGCAGTTCTTC. It is translated as CASSGSSGGNNEQFF.